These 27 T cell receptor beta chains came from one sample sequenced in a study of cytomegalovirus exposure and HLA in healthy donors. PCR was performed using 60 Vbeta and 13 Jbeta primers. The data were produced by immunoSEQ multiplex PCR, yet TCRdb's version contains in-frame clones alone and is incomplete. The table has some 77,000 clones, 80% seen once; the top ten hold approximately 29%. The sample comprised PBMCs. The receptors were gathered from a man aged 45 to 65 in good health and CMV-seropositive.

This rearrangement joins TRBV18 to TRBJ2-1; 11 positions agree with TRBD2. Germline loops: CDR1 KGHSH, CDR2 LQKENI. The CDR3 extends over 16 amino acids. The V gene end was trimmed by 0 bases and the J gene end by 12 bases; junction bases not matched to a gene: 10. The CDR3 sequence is CASSPPGLAEVDGQFF. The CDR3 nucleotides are TGTGCCAGCTCACCACCGGGACTAGCGGAGGTCGACGGGCAGTTCTTC.

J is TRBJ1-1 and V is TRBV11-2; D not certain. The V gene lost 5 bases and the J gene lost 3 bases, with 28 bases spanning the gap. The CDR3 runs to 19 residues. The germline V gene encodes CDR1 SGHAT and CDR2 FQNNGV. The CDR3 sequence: CASSPNGREKDVWDTEAFF. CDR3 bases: TGTGCCAGCAGCCCGAACGGGAGGGAGAAGGATGTATGGGACACTGAAGCTTTCTTT.

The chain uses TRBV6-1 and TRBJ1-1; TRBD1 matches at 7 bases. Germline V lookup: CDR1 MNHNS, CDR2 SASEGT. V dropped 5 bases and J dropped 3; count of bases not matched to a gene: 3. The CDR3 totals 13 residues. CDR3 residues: CASSYDRDTEAFF. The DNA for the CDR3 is TGTGCCAGCAGTTATGACAGGGACACTGAAGCTTTCTTT.

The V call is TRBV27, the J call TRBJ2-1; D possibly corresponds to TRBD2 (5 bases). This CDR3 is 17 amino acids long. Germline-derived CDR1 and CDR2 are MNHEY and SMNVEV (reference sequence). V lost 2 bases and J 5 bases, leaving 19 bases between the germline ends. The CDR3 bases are TGTGCCAGCAGTTTACCCGCGTTTGCGCGGGTGAACAATGAGCAGTTCTTC. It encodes CASSLPAFARVNNEQFF.

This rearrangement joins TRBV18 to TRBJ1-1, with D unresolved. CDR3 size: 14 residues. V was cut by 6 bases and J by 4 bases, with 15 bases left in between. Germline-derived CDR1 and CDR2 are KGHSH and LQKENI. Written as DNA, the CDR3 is TGTGCCAGCTCCCCCCTAGGAGGAAGCACTGAAGCTTTCTTT. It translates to CASSPLGGSTEAFF.

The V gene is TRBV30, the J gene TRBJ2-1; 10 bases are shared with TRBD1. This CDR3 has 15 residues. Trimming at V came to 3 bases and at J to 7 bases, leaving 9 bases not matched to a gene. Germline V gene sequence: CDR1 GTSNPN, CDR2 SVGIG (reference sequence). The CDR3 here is CAWSVGTGEGNEQFF. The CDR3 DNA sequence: TGTGCCTGGAGCGTTGGGACAGGGGAGGGGAATGAGCAGTTCTTC. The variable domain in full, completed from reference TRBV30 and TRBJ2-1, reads SQTIHQWPATLVQPVGSPLSLECTVEGTSNPNLYWYRQAAGRGLQLLFYSVGIGQISSEVPQNLSASRPQDRQFILSSKKLLLSDSGFYLCAWSVGTGEGNEQFFGPGTRLTVL.

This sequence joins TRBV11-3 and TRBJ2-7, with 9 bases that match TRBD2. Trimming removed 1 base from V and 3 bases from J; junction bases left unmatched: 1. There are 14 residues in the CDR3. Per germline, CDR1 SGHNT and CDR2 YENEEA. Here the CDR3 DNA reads TGTGCCAGCAGCTTAGTAGCGGGAGACTACGAGCAGTACTTC. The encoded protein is CASSLVAGDYEQYF.

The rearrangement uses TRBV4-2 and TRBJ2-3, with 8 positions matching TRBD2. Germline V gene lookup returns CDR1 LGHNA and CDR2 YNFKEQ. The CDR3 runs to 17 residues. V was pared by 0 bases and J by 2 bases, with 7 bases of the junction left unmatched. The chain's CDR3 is CASSQDLSGSSTDTQYF. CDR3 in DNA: TGTGCCAGCAGCCAAGACCTCAGCGGGAGTTCCACAGATACGCAGTATTTT.

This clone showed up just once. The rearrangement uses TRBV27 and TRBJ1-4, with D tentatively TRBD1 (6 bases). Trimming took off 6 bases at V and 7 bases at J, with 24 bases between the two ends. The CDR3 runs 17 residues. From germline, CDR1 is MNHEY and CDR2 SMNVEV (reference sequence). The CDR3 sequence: CASRTPLRGGEGEKLFF. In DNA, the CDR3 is TGTGCCAGCAGGACACCCCTTAGGGGGGGCGAGGGTGAAAAACTGTTTTTT.

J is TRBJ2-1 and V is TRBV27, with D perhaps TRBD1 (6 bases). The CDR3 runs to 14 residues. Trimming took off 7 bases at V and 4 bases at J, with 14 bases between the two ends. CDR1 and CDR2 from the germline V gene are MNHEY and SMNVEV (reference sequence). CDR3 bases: TGTGCCAGCAATTCCGGACAGACTTACAATGAGCAGTTCTTC. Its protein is CASNSGQTYNEQFF.

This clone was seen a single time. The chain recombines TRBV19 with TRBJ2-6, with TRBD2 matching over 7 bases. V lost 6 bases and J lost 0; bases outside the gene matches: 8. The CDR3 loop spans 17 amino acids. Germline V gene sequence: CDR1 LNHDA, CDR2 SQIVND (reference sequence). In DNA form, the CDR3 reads TGTGCCAGTAGCCCGGGAGGCGGGACCTCTGGGGCCAACGTCCTGACTTTC. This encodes CASSPGGGTSGANVLTF.

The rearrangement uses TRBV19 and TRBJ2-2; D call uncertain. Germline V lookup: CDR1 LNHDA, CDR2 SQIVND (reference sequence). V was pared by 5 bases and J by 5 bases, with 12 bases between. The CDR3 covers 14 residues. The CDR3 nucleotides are TGTGCCAGTAGTTCCCGTGGCCTGACCGGGGAGCTGTTTTTT. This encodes CASSSRGLTGELFF.

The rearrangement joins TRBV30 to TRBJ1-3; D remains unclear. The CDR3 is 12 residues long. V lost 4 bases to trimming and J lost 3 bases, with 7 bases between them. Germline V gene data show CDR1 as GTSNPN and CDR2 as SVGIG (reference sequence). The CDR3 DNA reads TGTGCCTGGAAAGCCGTTGGAAACACCATATATTTT. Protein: CAWKAVGNTIYF.

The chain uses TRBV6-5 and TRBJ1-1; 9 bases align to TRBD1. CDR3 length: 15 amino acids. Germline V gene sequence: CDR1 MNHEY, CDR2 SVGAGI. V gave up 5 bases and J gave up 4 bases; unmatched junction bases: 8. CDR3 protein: CASSRRTGVFTEAFF. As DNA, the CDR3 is TGTGCCAGCAGTCGGCGGACAGGGGTTTTCACTGAAGCTTTCTTT.

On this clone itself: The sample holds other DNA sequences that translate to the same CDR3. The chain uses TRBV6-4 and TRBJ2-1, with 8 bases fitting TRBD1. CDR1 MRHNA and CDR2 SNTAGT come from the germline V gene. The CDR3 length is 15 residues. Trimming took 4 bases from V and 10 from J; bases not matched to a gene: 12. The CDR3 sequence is CASSALTGGRSEQFF. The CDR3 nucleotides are TGTGCCAGCAGTGCCCTCACAGGGGGTCGAAGCGAGCAGTTCTTC.

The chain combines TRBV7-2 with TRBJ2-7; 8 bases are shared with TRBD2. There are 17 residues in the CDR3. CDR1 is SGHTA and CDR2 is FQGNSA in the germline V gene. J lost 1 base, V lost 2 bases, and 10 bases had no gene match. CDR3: CASSLLSGRSGSYEQYF. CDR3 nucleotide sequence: TGTGCCAGCAGCTTATTGAGCGGGAGATCGGGTTCCTACGAGCAGTACTTC.

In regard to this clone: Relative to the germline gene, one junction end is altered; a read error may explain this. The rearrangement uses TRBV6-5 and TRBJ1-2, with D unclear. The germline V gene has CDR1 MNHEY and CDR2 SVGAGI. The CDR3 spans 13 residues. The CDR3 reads CASSLVTNYGYTF. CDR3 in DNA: TGTGCCAGCAGCCTGGTTACTAATTATGGCTACACCTTC.

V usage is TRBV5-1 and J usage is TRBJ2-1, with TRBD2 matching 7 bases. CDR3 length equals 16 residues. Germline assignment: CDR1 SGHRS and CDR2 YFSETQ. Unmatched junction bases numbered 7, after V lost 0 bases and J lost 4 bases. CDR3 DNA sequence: TGCGCCAGCAGCTTGGCCGCTAGCGGAAGTTACAATGAGCAGTTCTTC. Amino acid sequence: CASSLAASGSYNEQFF.

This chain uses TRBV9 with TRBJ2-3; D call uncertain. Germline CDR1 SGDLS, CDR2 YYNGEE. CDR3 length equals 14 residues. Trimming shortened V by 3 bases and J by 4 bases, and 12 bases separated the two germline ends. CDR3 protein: CASSAVEGADTQYF. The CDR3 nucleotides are TGTGCCAGCAGCGCCGTCGAAGGAGCAGATACGCAGTATTTT.

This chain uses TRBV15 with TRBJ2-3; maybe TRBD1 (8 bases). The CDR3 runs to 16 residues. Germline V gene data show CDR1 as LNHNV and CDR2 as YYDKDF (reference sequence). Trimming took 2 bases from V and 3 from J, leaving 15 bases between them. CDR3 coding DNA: TGTGCCACCAGCAGACTAGGACAGGGAGGGACAGATACGCAGTATTTT. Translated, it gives CATSRLGQGGTDTQYF.

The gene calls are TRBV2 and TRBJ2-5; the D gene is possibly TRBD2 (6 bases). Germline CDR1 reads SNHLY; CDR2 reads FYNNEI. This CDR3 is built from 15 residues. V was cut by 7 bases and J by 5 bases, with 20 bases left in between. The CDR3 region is CASTGERRREETQYF. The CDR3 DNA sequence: TGTGCCAGCACTGGGGAGCGGAGGAGGGAGGAGACCCAGTACTTC. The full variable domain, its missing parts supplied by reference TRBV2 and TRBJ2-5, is EPEVTQTPSHQVTQMGQEVILRCVPISNHLYFYWYRQILGQKVEFLVSFYNNEISEKSEIFDDQFSVERPDGSNFTLKIRSTKLEDSAMYFCASTGERRREETQYFGPGTRLLVL.

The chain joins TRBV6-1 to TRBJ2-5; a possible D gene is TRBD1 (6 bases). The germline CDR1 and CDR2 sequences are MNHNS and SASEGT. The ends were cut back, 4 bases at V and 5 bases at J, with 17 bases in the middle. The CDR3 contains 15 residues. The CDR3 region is CASSVTQGMVETQYF. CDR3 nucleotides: TGTGCCAGCAGTGTCACACAGGGAATGGTTGAGACCCAGTACTTC.

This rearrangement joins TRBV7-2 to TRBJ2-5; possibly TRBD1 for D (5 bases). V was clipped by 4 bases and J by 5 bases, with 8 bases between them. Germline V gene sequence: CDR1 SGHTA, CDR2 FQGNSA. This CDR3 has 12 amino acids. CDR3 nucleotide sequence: TGTGCCAGCAGCTGGACAACGGAGACCCAGTACTTC. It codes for CASSWTTETQYF.

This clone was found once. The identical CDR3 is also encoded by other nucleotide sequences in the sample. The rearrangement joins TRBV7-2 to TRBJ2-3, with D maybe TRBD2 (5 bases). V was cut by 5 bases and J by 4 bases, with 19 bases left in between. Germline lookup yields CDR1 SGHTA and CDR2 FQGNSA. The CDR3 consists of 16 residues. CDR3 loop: CASSTNGGRNADTQYF. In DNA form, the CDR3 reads TGTGCCAGCAGCACCAATGGCGGGCGTAACGCAGATACGCAGTATTTT.

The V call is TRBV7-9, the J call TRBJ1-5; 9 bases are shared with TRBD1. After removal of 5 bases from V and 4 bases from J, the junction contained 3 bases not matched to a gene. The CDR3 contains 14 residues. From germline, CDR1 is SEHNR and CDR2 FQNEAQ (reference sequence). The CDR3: CASSPDRGNQPQHF. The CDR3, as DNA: TGTGCCAGCAGCCCGGACAGGGGAAATCAGCCCCAGCATTTT.

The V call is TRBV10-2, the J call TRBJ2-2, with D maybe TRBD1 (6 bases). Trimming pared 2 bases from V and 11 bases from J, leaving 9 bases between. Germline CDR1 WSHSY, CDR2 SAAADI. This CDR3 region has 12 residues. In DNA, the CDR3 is TGCGCCAGCAGTGAGCCCGGGACAGAGCTGTTTTTT. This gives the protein CASSEPGTELFF.

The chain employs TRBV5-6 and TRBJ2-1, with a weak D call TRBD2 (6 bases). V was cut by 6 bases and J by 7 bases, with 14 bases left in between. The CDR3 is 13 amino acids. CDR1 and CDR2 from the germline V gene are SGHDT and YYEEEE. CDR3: CASNPRGWNEQFF. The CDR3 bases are TGTGCCAGCAACCCCCGGGGGTGGAATGAGCAGTTCTTC.